Listed below are T cell receptor beta chains from one sample, sequenced in a study of blood T cell repertoires in COVID-19. Using immunoSEQ multiplex PCR, the repertoire was profiled, and TCRdb retains in-frame clones only, with some absent. The table has about 260,000 clones, 86% seen once. The sequencing sample was made of peripheral blood. Source of these receptors: a man in his forties with active or convalescent COVID-19. Both conserved end residues are part of each CDR3. A D gene is named only where the DNA matches it firmly. Size tells how often a clone was seen (once, few, many) or the class of an expanded clone, and some rows leave it out.

NA	NA	TRBV2	TRBJ1-1	CASSDGSTWNTEAFF	TGTGCCAGCAGTGACGGGTCAACCTGGAACACTGAAGCTTTCTTT
NA	NA	TRBV7-3	TRBJ1-1	CASSSGSQGTEAFF	TGTGCCAGCAGCTCGGGGTCTCAAGGGACTGAAGCTTTCTTT
NA	NA	TRBV3-1/TRBV3-2	TRBJ2-5	CASSQAKPQETQYF	TGTGCCAGCAGCCAAGCGAAGCCCCAAGAGACCCAGTACTTC
NA	NA	TRBV18	TRBJ2-1	CASSTTVPGPPHNEQFF	TGTGCCAGCTCAACCACTGTCCCAGGGCCCCCTCACAATGAGCAGTTCTTC
NA	once	TRBV5-5	TRBJ1-5	CASSSGEGNQPQHF	TGTGCCAGCAGTTCAGGGGAAGGCAATCAGCCCCAGCATTTT
NA	NA	TRBV6-5	TRBJ1-1	CASRRQEWGEAFF	TGTGCCAGCAGGCGACAGGAATGGGGCGAAGCTTTCTTT
NA	few	TRBV12-3/TRBV12-4	TRBJ2-2	CASSPQGTGELFF	TGTGCCAGCAGCCCACAGGGCACCGGGGAGCTGTTTTTT
NA	NA	TRBV18	TRBJ1-5	CASSPYGGANNQPQHF	TGTGCCAGCTCACCGTATGGGGGGGCGAACAATCAGCCCCAGCATTTT
NA	NA	TRBV12-5	TRBJ2-7	CASGLDGGGSFYEQYF	TGTGCTAGTGGTTTGGACGGGGGCGGGAGTTTCTACGAGCAGTACTTC
NA	NA	TRBV11-2	TRBJ1-4	CASSLLGGNEKLFF	TGTGCCAGCTCTCTTTTGGGGGGGAATGAAAAACTGTTTTTT
TRBD2	NA	TRBV5-4	TRBJ2-2	CASSGGTSGRNTGGELFF	TGTGCCAGCAGCGGAGGGACTAGCGGGAGGAATACAGGCGGGGAGCTGTTTTTT
TRBD2	once	TRBV6-2/TRBV6-3	TRBJ2-1	CASSYPFSGTSGSGGEQFF	TGTGCCAGCAGTTACCCTTTCTCCGGGACTAGCGGGAGTGGTGGTGAGCAGTTCTTC
TRBD1	NA	TRBV3-1/TRBV3-2	TRBJ1-2	CASSQLSGGRGYTF	TGTGCCAGCAGCCAACTCTCAGGGGGTCGAGGCTACACCTTC
NA	NA	TRBV5-1	TRBJ2-7	CASSLQRGSSPFAPPYEQYF	TGCGCCAGCAGCTTGCAGAGGGGGAGCTCCCCTTTTGCTCCACCCTACGAGCAGTACTTC
TRBD1	NA	TRBV5-1	TRBJ1-6	CASSVGQGSSPLHF	TGCGCCAGCAGCGTGGGACAGGGATCGTCACCCCTCCACTTT
TRBD1	once	TRBV9	TRBJ1-1	CASSTSGQGTEAFF	TGTGCCAGCAGCACCTCGGGACAGGGGACTGAAGCTTTCTTT
TRBD2	NA	TRBV2	TRBJ2-3	CASSGTSGTRDTQYF	TGTGCCAGCAGTGGGACTAGCGGGACTCGAGATACGCAGTATTTT
TRBD1	NA	TRBV10-2	TRBJ1-1	CASSSRTGRNTEAFF	TGCGCCAGCAGCTCCAGGACAGGGAGGAACACTGAAGCTTTCTTT
TRBD1	NA	TRBV13	TRBJ1-2	CASSLGPLGTGALGYTF	TGTGCCAGCAGCTTAGGCCCCCTCGGGACAGGGGCCTTAGGCTACACCTTC
TRBD2	NA	TRBV11-1	TRBJ2-3	CASSNLGLAGTDTQYF	TGTGCCAGCAGCAATTTGGGACTAGCGGGCACAGATACGCAGTATTTT
NA	NA	TRBV9	TRBJ2-7	CASSGGTPTGEQYF	TGTGCCAGCAGCGGAGGGACTCCGACGGGCGAGCAGTACTTC
TRBD2	NA	TRBV3-1/TRBV3-2	TRBJ2-1	CASSPSGRNNEQFF	TGTGCCAGCAGCCCTAGCGGGAGGAACAATGAGCAGTTCTTC
TRBD1	NA	TRBV28	TRBJ2-7	CASLLGQGGTYEQYF	TGTGCCAGCCTGTTGGGACAGGGGGGAACCTACGAGCAGTACTTC
TRBD2	NA	TRBV2	TRBJ2-7	CASGGTSGEQYF	TGTGCCAGCGGCGGGACTAGCGGCGAGCAGTACTTC
NA	NA	TRBV27	TRBJ2-7	CASSSQETYEQYF	TGTGCCAGCAGTTCGCAGGAAACCTACGAGCAGTACTTC
NA	NA	TRBV21-1	TRBJ2-5	CASSPGGGQTPGETQYF	TGTGCCAGCAGCCCCGGAGGCGGACAGACCCCGGGGGAGACCCAGTACTTC
TRBD2	NA	TRBV7-3	TRBJ2-1	CASSLNPTSGSLGQFF	TGTGCCAGCAGCTTAAATCCTACTAGCGGGAGTTTGGGTCAGTTCTTC
TRBD2	NA	TRBV7-6	TRBJ2-2	CASSWASGSNTGELFF	TGTGCCAGCAGCTGGGCTAGCGGGTCGAACACCGGGGAGCTGTTTTTT
NA	NA	TRBV19	TRBJ1-5	CATKPGTNQPQHF	TGTGCCACCAAACCAGGGACTAATCAGCCCCAGCATTTT
TRBD1	NA	TRBV28	TRBJ1-1	CASSFVTGLGTEAFF	TGTGCCAGCAGTTTTGTGACAGGGCTCGGCACTGAAGCTTTCTTT
TRBD1	NA	TRBV30	TRBJ2-1	CAWSLQGPEQFF	TGTGCCTGGAGTCTACAGGGGCCTGAGCAGTTCTTC
TRBD2	NA	TRBV4-2	TRBJ2-3	CASSQDGELAGDSDTQYF	TGTGCCAGCAGCCAAGATGGGGAACTAGCGGGAGATTCAGATACGCAGTATTTT
TRBD2	medium-sized	TRBV11-3	TRBJ2-7	CASSSGTNEQYF	TGTGCCAGCAGCTCCGGGACTAACGAGCAGTACTTC
NA	NA	TRBV15	TRBJ1-4	CATRQFEKLFF	TGTGCCACCAGACAGTTTGAAAAACTGTTTTTT
TRBD2	NA	TRBV5-1	TRBJ2-1	CASSLVGAGGRNEQFF	TGCGCCAGCAGCTTGGTAGGAGCGGGGGGCAGAAATGAGCAGTTCTTC
NA	NA	TRBV12-3/TRBV12-4	TRBJ2-5	CASSFGGQETQYF	TGTGCCAGCAGTTTCGGGGGTCAAGAGACCCAGTACTTC
NA	few	TRBV19	TRBJ2-7	CASSQGSAYEQYF	TGTGCCAGTAGTCAGGGGTCCGCCTACGAGCAGTACTTC
TRBD2	NA	TRBV5-1	TRBJ2-5	CASSSKRGAGGQETQYF	TGCGCCAGCAGCAGTAAGAGAGGAGCGGGAGGGCAAGAGACCCAGTACTTC
NA	NA	TRBV27	TRBJ2-1	CASSVDNEQFF	TGTGCCAGCAGTGTCGACAATGAGCAGTTCTTC
NA	NA	TRBV4-1	TRBJ1-2	CASSQESGVGGYTF	TGCGCCAGCAGCCAAGAATCGGGGGTTGGAGGCTACACCTTC
NA	NA	TRBV24-1	TRBJ2-2	CATSRNTGELFF	TGTGCCACCAGTCGGAACACCGGGGAGCTGTTTTTT
TRBD1	NA	TRBV24-1	TRBJ2-2	CATSDLGTGTNTGELFF	TGTGCCACCAGTGATTTGGGGACAGGGACGAACACCGGGGAGCTGTTTTTT
NA	once	TRBV10-3	TRBJ1-5	CAITRVCQPQHF	TGTGCCATCACCAGGGTCTGTCAGCCCCAGCATTTT
TRBD2	NA	TRBV18	TRBJ2-1	CASSPEKVAGGRYNEQFF	TGTGCCAGCTCACCAGAGAAGGTAGCGGGAGGGAGATACAATGAGCAGTTCTTC
TRBD1	NA	TRBV6-5	TRBJ1-4	CASSYSKGAFNEKLFF	TGTGCCAGCAGTTACTCGAAGGGGGCGTTTAATGAAAAACTGTTTTTT
TRBD2	NA	TRBV7-3	TRBJ2-5	CASSLGTSTLMETQYF	TGTGCCAGCAGCTTAGGGACTAGCACCCTAATGGAGACCCAGTACTTC
NA	few	TRBV4-1	TRBJ1-5	CASSQAAGADYQGQPQHF	TGCGCCAGCAGCCAAGCCGCAGGGGCAGATTATCAGGGTCAGCCCCAGCATTTT
NA	NA	TRBV3-1/TRBV3-2	TRBJ1-3	CASSQEGYSGNTIYF	TGTGCCAGCAGCCAAGAGGGCTATTCTGGAAACACCATATATTTT
NA	NA	TRBV27	TRBJ1-1	CASSGGLAEAFF	TGTGCCAGCAGTGGGGGGTTAGCTGAAGCTTTCTTT
TRBD2	NA	TRBV30	TRBJ2-5	CAWGLAGGLGGETQYF	TGTGCCTGGGGACTAGCGGGGGGACTCGGTGGGGAGACCCAGTACTTC
NA	NA	TRBV25-1	TRBJ2-7	CASSQNYEQYF	TGTGCCAGCAGTCAAAACTACGAGCAGTACTTC
NA	NA	TRBV2	TRBJ1-6	CASSRSAYNSPLHF	TGTGCCAGCAGCCGAAGCGCCTATAATTCACCCCTCCACTTT
NA	NA	TRBV3-1/TRBV3-2	TRBJ1-1	CASSQSRVYTEAFF	TGTGCCAGCAGCCAAAGCAGGGTTTACACTGAAGCTTTCTTT
TRBD1	NA	TRBV10-1	TRBJ2-7	CASSEVGQILPYEQYF	TGCGCCAGCAGTGAGGTGGGACAGATTCTTCCCTACGAGCAGTACTTC
TRBD1	NA	TRBV7-3	TRBJ2-3	CASSLRTGTAQDTQYF	TGTGCCAGCAGCTTAAGGACAGGGACCGCACAAGATACGCAGTATTTT
TRBD2	NA	TRBV15	TRBJ2-1	CATSRGRGGRNEQFF	TGTGCCACCAGCAGAGGGCGGGGGGGTAGGAATGAGCAGTTCTTC
TRBD2	NA	TRBV5-4	TRBJ2-5	CASSFLSGRGETQYF	TGTGCCAGCAGCTTTCTTAGTGGGAGGGGAGAGACCCAGTACTTC
TRBD1	NA	TRBV29-1	TRBJ1-2	CSVEESDRVRGLYGYTF	TGCAGCGTTGAAGAGTCCGACAGGGTAAGGGGACTCTATGGCTACACCTTC
TRBD1	NA	TRBV24-1	TRBJ2-3	CATGEPWGQGITDTQYF	TGTGCCACCGGGGAACCGTGGGGACAGGGGATCACAGATACGCAGTATTTT